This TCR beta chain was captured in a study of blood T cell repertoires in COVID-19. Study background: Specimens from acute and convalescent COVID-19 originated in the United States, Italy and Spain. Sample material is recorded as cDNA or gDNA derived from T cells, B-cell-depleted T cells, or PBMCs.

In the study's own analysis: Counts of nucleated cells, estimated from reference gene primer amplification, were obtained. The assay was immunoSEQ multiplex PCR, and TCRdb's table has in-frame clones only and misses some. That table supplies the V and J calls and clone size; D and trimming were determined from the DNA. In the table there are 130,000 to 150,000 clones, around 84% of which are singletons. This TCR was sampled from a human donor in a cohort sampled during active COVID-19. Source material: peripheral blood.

As DNA, the CDR3 is TGTGCCAGCAGCTTACCGGGACTAGCGGGGGGGCCAACCGGGGAGCTGTTTTTT. Translated: CASSLPGLAGGPTGELFF. The V gene is TRBV11-2, the J gene TRBJ2-2, with 16 nucleotides matching TRBD2. Germline CDR1 SGHAT, CDR2 FQNNGV. With V trimmed by 2 bases and J by 5 bases, 5 bases remained unmatched. This CDR3 contains 18 residues.